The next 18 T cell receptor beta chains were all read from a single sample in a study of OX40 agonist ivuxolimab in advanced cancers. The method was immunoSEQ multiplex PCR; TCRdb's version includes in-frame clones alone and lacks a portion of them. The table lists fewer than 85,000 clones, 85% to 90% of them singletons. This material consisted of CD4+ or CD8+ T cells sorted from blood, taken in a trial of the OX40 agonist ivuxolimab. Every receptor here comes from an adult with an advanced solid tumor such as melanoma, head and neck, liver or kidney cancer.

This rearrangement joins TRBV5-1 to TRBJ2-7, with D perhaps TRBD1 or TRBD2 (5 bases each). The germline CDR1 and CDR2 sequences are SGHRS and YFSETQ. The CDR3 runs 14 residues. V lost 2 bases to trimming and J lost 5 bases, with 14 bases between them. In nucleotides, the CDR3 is TGCGCCAGCAGCTTTCCCGGGGCGCGAAACGAGCAGTACTTC. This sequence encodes CASSFPGARNEQYF.

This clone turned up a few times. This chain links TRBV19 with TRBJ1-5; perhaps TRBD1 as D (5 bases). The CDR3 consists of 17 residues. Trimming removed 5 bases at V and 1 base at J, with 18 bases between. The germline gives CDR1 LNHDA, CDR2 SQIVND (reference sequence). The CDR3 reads CASSSGTGVRSNQPQHF. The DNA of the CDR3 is TGTGCCAGTAGTTCCGGGACGGGCGTGCGGAGCAATCAGCCCCAGCATTTT.

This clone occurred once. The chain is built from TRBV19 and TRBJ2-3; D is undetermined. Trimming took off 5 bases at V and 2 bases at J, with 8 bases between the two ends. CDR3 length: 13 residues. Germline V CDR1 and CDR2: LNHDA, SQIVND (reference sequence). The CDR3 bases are TGTGCCAGTAGTCCCCAGTCCACAGATACGCAGTATTTT. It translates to CASSPQSTDTQYF.

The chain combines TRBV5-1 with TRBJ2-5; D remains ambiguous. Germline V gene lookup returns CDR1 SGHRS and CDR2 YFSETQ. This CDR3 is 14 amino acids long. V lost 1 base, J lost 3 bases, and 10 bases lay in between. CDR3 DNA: TGCGCCAGCAGCTTGATGCCGGTCGAAGAGACCCAGTACTTC. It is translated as CASSLMPVEETQYF.

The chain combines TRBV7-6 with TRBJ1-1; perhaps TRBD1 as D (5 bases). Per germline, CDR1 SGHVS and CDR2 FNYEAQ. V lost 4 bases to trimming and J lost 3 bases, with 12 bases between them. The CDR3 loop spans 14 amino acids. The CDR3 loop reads CASSSVPGDTEAFF. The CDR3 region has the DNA TGTGCCAGCAGCTCTGTACCGGGGGACACTGAAGCTTTCTTT.

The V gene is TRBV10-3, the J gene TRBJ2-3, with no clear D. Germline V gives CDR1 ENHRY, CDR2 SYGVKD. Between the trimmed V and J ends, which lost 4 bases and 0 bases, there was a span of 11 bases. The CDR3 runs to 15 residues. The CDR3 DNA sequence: TGTGCCATCAGTGGGAGAGACCTTAGCACAGATACGCAGTATTTT. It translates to CAISGRDLSTDTQYF.

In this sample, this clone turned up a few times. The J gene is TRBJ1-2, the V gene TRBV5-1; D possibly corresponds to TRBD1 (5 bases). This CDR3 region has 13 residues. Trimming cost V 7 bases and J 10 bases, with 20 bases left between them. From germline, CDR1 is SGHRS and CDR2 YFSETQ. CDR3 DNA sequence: TGCGCCAGCTCAGCCGGGACTAATGGTTTCTACACCTTC. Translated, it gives CASSAGTNGFYTF.

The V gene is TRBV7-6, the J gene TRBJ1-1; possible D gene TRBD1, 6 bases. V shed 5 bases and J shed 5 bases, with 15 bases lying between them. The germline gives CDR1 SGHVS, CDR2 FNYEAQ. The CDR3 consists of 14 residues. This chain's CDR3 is CASSNTGSGTEAFF. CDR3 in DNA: TGTGCCAGCAGCAATACAGGGAGTGGGACTGAAGCTTTCTTT. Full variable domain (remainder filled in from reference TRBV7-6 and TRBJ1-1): GAGVSQSPRYKVTKRGQDVALRCDPISGHVSLYWYRQALGQGPEFLTYFNYEAQQDKSGLPNDRFSAERPEGSISTLTIQRTEQRDSAMYRCASSNTGSGTEAFFGQGTRLTVV.

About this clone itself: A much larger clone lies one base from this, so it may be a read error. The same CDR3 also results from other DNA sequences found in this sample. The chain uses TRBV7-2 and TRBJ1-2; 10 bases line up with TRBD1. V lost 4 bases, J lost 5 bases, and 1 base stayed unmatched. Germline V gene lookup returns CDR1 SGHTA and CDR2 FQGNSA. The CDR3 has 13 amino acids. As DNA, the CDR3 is TGTGCCAGCAGCTCGGGACAGGGGTATGGCTACACCTTC. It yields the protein CASSSGQGYGYTF.

The CDR3 sequence is CATSTRVGIYNEQFF. The CDR3 DNA sequence: TGTGCCACCAGCACGAGGGTTGGGATCTACAATGAGCAGTTCTTC. The chain links TRBV15 to TRBJ2-1; D is perhaps TRBD2 (5 bases). The CDR3 has 15 amino acids. V was trimmed by 4 bases and J by 3 bases, leaving 13 bases between them. Germline CDR1 reads LNHNV; CDR2 reads YYDKDF (reference sequence). Variable domain in full (rest from reference TRBV15 and TRBJ2-1): DAMVIQNPRYQVTQFGKPVTLSCSQTLNHNVMYWYQQKSSQAPKLLFHYYDKDFNNEADTPDNFQSRRPNTSFCFLDIRSPGLGDTAMYLCATSTRVGIYNEQFFGPGTRLTVL.

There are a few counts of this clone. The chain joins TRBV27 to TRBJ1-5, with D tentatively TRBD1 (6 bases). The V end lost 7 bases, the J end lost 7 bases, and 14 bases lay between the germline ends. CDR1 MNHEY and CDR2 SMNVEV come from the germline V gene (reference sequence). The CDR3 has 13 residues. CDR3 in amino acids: CASNDRYGQPQHF. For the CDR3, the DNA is TGTGCCAGCAACGACAGGTACGGGCAGCCCCAGCATTTT.

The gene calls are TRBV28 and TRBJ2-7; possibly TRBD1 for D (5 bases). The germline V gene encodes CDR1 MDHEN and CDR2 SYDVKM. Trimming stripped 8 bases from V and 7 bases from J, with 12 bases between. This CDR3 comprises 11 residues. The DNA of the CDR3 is TGTGCCAGCGGAATGAAGGGGGAGCAGTACTTC. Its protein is CASGMKGEQYF. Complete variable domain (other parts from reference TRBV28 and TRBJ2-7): DVKVTQSSRYLVKRTGEKVFLECVQDMDHENMFWYRQDPGLGLRLIYFSYDVKMKEKGDIPEGYSVSREKKERFSLILESASTNQTSMYLCASGMKGEQYFGPGTRLTVT.

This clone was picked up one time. The CDR3 nucleotides are TGTGCCAGCAGCTGGGGGCCACCAACTAGCGGGAGAGGCGATACGCAGTATTTT. This sequence encodes CASSWGPPTSGRGDTQYF. V and J are TRBV5-4 and TRBJ2-3; 11 bases line up with TRBD2. J lost 6 bases, V lost 3 bases, and 15 bases had no gene match. This CDR3 spans 18 amino acids. Germline lookup yields CDR1 SGHNT and CDR2 YYREEE (reference sequence).

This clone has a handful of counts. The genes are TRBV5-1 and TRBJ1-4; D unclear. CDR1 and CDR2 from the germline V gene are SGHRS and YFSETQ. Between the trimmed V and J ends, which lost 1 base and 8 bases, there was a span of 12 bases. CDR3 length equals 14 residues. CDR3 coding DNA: TGCGCCAGCAGCTTGAACGGGTTTGAGGAAAAACTGTTTTTT. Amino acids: CASSLNGFEEKLFF.

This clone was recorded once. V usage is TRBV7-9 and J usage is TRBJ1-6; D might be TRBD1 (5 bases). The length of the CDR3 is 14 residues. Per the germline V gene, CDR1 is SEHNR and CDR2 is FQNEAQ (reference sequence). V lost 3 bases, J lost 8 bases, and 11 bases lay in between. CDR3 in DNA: TGTGCCAGCAGCTTGGGGGAGGGTTATTCACCCCTCCACTTT. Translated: CASSLGEGYSPLHF.

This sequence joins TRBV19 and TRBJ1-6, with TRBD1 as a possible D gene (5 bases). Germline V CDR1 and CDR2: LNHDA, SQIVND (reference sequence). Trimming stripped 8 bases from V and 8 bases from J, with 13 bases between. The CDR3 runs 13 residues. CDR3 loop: CASRGRLDSPLHF. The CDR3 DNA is TGTGCCAGTCGGGGACGGCTCGATTCACCCCTCCACTTT.

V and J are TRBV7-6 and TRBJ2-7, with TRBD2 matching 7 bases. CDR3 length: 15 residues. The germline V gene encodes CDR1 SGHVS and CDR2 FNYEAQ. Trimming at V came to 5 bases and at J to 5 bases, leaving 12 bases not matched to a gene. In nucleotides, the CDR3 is TGTGCCAGCAGCCCCCAAGGCGCGGGAGACCACGAGCAGTACTTC. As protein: CASSPQGAGDHEQYF.

This CDR3 reads CATSRDQGLNTEAFF. The CDR3 DNA follows: TGTGCCACCAGCAGAGACCAGGGTTTGAACACTGAAGCTTTCTTT. This rearrangement joins TRBV15 to TRBJ1-1; perhaps TRBD1 as D (5 bases). Germline loops: CDR1 LNHNV, CDR2 YYDKDF (reference sequence). V was pared by 0 bases and J by 0 bases, with 8 bases between. The CDR3 is 15 amino acids.